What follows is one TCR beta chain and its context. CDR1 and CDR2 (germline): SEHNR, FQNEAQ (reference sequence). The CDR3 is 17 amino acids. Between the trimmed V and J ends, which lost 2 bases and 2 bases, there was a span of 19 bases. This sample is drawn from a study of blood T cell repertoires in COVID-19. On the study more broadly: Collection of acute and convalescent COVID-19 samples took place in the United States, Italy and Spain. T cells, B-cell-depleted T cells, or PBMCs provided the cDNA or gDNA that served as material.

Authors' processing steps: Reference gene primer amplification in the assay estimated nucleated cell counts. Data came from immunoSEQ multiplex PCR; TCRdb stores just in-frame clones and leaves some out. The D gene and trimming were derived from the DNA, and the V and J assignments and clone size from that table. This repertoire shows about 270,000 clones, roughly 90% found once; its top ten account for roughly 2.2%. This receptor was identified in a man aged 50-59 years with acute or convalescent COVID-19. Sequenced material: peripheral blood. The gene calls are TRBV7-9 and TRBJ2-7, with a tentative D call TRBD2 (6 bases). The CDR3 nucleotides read TGTGCCAGCAGCTTACGGGACCGTGGGAGGAGCGCCTACGAGCAGTACTTC. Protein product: CASSLRDRGRSAYEQYF.